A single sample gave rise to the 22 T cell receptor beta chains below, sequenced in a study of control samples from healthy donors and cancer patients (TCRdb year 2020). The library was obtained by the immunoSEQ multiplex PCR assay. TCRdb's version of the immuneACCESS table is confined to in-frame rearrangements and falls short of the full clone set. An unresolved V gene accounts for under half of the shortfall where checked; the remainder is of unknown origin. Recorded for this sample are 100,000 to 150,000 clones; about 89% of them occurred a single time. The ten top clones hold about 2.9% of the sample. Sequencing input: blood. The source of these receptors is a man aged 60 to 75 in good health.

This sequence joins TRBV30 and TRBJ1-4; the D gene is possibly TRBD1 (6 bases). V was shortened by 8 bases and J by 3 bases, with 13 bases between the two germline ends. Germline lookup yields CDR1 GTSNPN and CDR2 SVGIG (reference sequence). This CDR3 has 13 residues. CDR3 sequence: CAGTGFANEKLFF. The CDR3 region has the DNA TGTGCCGGCACAGGGTTTGCTAATGAAAAACTGTTTTTT.

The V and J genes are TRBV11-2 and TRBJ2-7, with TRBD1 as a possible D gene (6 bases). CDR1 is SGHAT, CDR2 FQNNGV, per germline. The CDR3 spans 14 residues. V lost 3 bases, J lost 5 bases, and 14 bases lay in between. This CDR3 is CASSFASGAHEQYF. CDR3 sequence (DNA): TGTGCCAGCAGCTTTGCATCAGGGGCTCACGAGCAGTACTTC. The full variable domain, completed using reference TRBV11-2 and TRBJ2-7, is EAGVAQSPRYKIIEKRQSVAFWCNPISGHATLYWYQQILGQGPKLLIQFQNNGVVDDSQLPKDRFSAERLKGVDSTLKIQPAKLEDSAVYLCASSFASGAHEQYFGPGTRLTVT.

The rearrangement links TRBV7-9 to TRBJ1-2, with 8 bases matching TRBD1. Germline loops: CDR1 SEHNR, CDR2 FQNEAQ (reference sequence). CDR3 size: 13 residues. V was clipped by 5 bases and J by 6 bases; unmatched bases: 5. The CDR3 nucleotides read TGTGCCAGCAGCCAGGGGGCGTCGGATGGCTACACCTTC. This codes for CASSQGASDGYTF.

CDR3 in amino acids: CASSQLGREKLFF. For the CDR3, the DNA is TGTGCCAGCAGCCAATTAGGGAGAGAAAAACTGTTTTTT. The gene calls are TRBV3-1 (or the pseudogene TRBV3-2) and TRBJ1-4; the D is unclear. The CDR3 has 13 amino acids. The germline gives CDR1 LGHDT, CDR2 YNNKEL (reference sequence). Trimming took off 2 bases at V and 8 bases at J, with 9 bases between the two ends.

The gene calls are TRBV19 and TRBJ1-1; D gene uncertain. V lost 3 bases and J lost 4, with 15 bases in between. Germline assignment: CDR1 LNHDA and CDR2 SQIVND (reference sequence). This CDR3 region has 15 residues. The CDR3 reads CASSISWDTGTEAFF. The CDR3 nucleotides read TGTGCCAGTAGTATTAGCTGGGATACTGGCACTGAAGCTTTCTTT.

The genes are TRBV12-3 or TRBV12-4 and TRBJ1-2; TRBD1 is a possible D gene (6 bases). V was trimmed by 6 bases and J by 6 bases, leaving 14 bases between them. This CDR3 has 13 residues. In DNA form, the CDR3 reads TGTGCCAGCAGGGGACCGACAGGTAATGGCTACACCTTC. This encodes CASRGPTGNGYTF.

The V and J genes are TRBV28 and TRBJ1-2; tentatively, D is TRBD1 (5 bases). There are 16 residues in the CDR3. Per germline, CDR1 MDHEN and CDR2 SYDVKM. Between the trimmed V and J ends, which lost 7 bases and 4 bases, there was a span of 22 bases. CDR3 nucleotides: TGTGCCAGCAAACGGGGGGGTGTTGACCGAACCTATGGCTACACCTTC. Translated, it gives CASKRGGVDRTYGYTF.

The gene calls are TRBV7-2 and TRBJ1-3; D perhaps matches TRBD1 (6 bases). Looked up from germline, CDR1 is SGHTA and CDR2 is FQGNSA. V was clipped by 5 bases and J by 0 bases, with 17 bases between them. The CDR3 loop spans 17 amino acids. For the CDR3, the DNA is TGTGCCAGCAGCGCAGAGGGGGGGCCCGGCTCTGGAAACACCATATATTTT. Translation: CASSAEGGPGSGNTIYF.

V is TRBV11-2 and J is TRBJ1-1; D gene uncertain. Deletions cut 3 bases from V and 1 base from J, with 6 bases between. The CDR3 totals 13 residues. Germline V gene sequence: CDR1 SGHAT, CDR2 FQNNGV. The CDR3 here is CASSLVQNTEAFF. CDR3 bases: TGTGCCAGCAGCTTGGTACAGAACACTGAAGCTTTCTTT.

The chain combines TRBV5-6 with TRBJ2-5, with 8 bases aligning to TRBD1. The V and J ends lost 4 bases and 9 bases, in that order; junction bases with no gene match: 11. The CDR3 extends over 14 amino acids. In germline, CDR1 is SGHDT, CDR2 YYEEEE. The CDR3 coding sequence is TGTGCCAGCAGCCCCGGGACAGGAGAACGTCCCCAGTACTTC. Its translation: CASSPGTGERPQYF.

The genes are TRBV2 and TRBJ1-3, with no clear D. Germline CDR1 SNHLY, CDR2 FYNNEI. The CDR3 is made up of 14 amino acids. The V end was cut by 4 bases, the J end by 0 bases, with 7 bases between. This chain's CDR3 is CASSASASGNTIYF. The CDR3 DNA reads TGTGCCAGCAGTGCTAGCGCCTCTGGAAACACCATATATTTT.

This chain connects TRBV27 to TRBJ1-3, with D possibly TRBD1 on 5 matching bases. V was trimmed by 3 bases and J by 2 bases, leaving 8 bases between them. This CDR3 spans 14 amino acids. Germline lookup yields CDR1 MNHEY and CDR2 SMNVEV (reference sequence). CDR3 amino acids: CASSFRGAGNTIYF. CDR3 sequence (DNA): TGTGCCAGCAGTTTTAGGGGAGCTGGAAACACCATATATTTT.

The CDR3: CASSFIESNTEAFF. CDR3 nucleotide sequence: TGCGCCAGCAGTTTTATCGAGTCTAACACTGAAGCTTTCTTT. The gene calls are TRBV5-1 and TRBJ1-1; D unclear. The CDR3 spans 14 residues. The V gene lost 5 bases and the J gene lost 2 bases, with 13 bases spanning the gap. In germline, CDR1 is SGHRS, CDR2 YFSETQ.

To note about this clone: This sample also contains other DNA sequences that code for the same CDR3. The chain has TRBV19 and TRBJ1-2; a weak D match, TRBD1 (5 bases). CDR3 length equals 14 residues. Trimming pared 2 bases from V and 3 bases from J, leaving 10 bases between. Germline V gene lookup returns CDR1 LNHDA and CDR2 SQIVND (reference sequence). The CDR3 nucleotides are TGTGCCAGTAGTATACAGGGAGAAGACTATGGCTACACCTTC. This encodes CASSIQGEDYGYTF.

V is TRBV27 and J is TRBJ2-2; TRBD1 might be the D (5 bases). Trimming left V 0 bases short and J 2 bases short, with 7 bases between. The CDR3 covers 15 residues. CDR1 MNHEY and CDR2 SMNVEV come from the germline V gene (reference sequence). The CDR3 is CASSLSGLNTGELFF. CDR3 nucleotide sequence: TGTGCCAGCAGTTTATCGGGGCTCAACACCGGGGAGCTGTTTTTT.

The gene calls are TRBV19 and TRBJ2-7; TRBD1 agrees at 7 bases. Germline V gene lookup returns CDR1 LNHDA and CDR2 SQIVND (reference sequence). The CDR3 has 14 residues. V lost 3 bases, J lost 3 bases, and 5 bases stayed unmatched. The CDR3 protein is CASSIDPGGYEQYF. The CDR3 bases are TGTGCCAGTAGTATCGACCCAGGGGGCTACGAGCAGTACTTC.

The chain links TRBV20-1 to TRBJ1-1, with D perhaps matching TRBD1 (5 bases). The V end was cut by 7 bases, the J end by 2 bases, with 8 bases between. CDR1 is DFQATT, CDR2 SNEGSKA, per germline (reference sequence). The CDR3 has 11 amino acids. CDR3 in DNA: TGCAGTGGGGGGGGTAACACTGAAGCTTTCTTT. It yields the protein CSGGGNTEAFF.

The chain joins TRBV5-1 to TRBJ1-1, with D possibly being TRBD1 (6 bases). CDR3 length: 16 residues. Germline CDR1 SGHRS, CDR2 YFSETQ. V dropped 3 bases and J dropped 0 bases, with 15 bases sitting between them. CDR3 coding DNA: TGCGCCAGCAGCTCCCACAGGGACCCTATGAACACTGAAGCTTTCTTT. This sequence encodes CASSSHRDPMNTEAFF.

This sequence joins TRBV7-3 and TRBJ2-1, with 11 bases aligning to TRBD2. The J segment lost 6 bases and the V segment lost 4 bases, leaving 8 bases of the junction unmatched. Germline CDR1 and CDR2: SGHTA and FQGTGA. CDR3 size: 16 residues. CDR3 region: CASSSYLAGGPNEQFF. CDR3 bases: TGTGCCAGCAGCTCATACCTAGCGGGGGGCCCCAATGAGCAGTTCTTC.

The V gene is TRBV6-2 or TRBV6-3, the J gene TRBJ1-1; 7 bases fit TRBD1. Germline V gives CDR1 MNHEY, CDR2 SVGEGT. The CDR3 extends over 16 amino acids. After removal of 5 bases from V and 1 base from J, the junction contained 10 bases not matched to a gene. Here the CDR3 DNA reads TGTGCCAGCAGTCGAACCGGGACAGCCTCGAACACTGAAGCTTTCTTT. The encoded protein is CASSRTGTASNTEAFF.

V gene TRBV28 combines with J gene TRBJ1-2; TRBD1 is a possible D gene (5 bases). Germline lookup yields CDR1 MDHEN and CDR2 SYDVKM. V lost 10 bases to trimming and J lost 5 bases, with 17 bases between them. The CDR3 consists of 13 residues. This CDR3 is CATLKGPGYGYTF. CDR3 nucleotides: TGTGCCACCCTGAAGGGCCCAGGGTATGGCTACACCTTC.

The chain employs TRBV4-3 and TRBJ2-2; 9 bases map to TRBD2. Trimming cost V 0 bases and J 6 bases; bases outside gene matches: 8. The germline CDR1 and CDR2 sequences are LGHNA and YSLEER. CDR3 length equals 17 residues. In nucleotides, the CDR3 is TGCGCCAGCAGCCAAGACAGAGGCGGGGGGGCGGCCGGGGAGCTGTTTTTT. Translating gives CASSQDRGGGAAGELFF.